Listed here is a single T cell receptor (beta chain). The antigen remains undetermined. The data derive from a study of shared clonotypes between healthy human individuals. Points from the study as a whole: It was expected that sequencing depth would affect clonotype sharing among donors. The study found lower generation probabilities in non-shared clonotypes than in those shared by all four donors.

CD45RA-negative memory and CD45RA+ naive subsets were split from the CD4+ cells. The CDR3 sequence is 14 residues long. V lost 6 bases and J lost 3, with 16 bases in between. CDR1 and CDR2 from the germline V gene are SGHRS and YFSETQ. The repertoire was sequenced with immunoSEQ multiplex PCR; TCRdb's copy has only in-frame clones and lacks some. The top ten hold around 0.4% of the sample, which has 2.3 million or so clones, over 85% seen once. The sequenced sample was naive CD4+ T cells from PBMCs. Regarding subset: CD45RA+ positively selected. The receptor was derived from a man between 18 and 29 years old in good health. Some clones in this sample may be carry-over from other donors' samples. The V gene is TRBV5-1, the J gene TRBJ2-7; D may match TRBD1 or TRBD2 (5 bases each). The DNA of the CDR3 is TGCGCCAGCAAAATCGGGACGTACAACTACGAGCAGTACTTC. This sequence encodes CASKIGTYNYEQYF.